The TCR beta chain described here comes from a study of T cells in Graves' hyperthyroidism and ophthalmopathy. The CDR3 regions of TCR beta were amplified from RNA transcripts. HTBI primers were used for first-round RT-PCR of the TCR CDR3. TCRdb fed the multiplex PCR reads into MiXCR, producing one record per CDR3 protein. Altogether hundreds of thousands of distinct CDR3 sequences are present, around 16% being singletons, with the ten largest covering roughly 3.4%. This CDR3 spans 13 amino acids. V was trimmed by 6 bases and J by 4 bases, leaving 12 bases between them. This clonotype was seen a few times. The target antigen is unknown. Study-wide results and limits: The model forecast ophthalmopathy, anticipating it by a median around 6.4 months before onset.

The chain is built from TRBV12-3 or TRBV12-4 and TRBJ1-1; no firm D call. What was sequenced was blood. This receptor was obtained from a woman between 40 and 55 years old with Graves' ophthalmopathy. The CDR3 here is CASSWVPGTEAFF. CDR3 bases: TGTGCCAGCAGCTGGGTACCGGGCACTGAAGCTTTCTTT.